This T cell receptor beta chain was captured by sequencing in a study of blood T cell repertoires in COVID-19. Study as a whole: COVID-19 samples collected from the United States, Italy and Spain covered acute and convalescent phases. The cDNA or gDNA used as material had been derived from T cells, B-cell-depleted T cells, or PBMCs.

In the authors' workflow: Amplification with reference gene primers provided the estimates of nucleated cell counts. Data came from immunoSEQ multiplex PCR; TCRdb stores just in-frame clones and leaves some out. V, J and clone size are those of that table, while D and trimming were read from the DNA. The table records tens of thousands of clones, about 80% of them present only once. Trimming at V came to 4 bases and at J to 7 bases, leaving 5 bases not matched to a gene. Germline V gene lookup returns CDR1 LNHDA and CDR2 SQIVND (reference sequence). There are 14 residues in the CDR3. The source material was peripheral blood. The clonotype comes from an elderly woman with acute or convalescent COVID-19. J is TRBJ1-4 and V is TRBV19, with 8 bases matching TRBD1. The CDR3 coding sequence is TGTGCCAGTAGTACGGACAGGGCGGTTGAAAAACTGTTTTTT. Protein sequence: CASSTDRAVEKLFF.